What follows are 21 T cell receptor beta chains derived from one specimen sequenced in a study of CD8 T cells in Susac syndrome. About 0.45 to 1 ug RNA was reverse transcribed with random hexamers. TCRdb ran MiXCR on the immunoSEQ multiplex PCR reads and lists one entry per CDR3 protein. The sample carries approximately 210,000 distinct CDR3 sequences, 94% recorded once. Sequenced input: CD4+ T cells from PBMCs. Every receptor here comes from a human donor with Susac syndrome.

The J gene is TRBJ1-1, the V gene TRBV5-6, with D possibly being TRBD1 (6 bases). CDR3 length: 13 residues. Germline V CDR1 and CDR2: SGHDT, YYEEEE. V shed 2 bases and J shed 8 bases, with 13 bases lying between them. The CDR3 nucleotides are TGTGCCAGCAGCTTTCAAGACAGGTCGGAAGCTTTCTTT. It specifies CASSFQDRSEAFF.

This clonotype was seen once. The DNA for the CDR3 is TGCGCCAGCAGCCAAGAATGGCGACAATACAATGAGCAGTTCTTC. Encoded protein: CASSQEWRQYNEQFF. The chain joins TRBV4-3 to TRBJ2-1, with no clear D. Germline V gives CDR1 LGHNA, CDR2 YSLEER. V lost 0 bases and J lost 4, with 10 bases in between. The CDR3 loop spans 15 amino acids.

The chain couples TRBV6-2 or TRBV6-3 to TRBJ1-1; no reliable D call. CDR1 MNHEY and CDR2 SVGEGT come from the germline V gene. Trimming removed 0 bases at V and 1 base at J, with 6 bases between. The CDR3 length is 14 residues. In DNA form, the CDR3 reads TGTGCCAGCAGTTACTCGCTCGCGAACACTGAAGCTTTCTTT. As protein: CASSYSLANTEAFF.

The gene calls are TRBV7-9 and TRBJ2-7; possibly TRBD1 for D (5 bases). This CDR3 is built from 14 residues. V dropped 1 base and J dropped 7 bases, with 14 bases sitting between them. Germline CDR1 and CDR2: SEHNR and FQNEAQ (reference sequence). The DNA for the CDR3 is TGTGCCAGCAGCTTAGATCCAGAATCAGGGGAGCAGTACTTC. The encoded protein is CASSLDPESGEQYF.

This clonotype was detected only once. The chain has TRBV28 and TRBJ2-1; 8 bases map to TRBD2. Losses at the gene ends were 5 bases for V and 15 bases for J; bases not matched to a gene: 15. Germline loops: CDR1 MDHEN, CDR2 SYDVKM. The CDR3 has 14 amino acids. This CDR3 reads CASSPGTSSKVRFF. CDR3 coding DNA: TGTGCCAGCAGTCCCGGGACTAGTAGTAAGGTCCGGTTCTTC.

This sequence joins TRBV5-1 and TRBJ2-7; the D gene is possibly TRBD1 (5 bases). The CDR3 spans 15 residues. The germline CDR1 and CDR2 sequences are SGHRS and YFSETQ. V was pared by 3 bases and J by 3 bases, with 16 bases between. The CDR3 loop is CASSYEQGLSYEQYF. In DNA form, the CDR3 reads TGCGCCAGCAGCTACGAGCAGGGCCTGAGCTACGAGCAGTACTTC.

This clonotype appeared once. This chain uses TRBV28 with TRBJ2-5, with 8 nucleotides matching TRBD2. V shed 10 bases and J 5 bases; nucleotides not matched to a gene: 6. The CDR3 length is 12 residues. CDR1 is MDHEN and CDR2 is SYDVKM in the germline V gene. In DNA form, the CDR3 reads TGTGCCACATCCGGGGGGGTGGAGACCCAGTACTTC. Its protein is CATSGGVETQYF.

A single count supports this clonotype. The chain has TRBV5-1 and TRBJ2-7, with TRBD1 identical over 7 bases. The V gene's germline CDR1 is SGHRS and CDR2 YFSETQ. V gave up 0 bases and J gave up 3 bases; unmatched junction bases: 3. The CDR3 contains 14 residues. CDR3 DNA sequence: TGCGCCAGCAGCTTGGGGGACAGCCACTACGAGCAGTACTTC. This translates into CASSLGDSHYEQYF.

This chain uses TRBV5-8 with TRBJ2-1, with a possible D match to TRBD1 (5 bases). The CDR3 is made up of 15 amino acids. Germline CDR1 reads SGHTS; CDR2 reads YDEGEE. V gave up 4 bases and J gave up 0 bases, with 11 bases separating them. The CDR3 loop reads CASSHDRGSYNEQFF. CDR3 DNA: TGTGCCAGCAGCCATGACAGAGGCTCCTACAATGAGCAGTTCTTC.

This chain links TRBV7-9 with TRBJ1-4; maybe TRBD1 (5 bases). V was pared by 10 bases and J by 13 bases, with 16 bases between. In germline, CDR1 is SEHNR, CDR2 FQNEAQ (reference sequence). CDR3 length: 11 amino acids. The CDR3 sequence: CATAEGSVLFF. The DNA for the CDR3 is TGTGCCACCGCAGAGGGGTCCGTACTGTTTTTT.

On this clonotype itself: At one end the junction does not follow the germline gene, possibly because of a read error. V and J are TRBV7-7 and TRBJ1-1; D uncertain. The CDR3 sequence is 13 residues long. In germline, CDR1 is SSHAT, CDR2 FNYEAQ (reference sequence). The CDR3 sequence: CASSFQEDTEAFF. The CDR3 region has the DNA TGTGCTAGCAGCTTCCAGGAGGACACTGAAGCTTTCTTT.

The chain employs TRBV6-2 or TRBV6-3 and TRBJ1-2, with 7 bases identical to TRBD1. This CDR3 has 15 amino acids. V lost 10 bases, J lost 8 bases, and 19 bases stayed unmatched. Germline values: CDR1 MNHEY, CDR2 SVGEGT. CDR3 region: CATMDRDRVMRGYTF. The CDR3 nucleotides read TGTGCCACTATGGATCGGGACAGAGTTATGCGAGGCTACACCTTC.

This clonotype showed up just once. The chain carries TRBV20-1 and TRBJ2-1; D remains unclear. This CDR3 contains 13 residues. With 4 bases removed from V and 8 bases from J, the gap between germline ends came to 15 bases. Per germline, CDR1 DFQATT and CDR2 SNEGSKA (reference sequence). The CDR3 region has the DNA TGCAGTGCTACCCCAAGCCCCAAAGATGAGCAGTTCTTC. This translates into CSATPSPKDEQFF.

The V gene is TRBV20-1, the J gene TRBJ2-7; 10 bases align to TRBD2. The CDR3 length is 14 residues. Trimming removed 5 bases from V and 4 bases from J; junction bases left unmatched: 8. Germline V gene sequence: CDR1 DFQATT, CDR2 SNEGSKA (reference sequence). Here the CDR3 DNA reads TGCAGTGCTCCCCCCACTAGCGGGGAATACGAGCAGTACTTC. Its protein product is CSAPPTSGEYEQYF.

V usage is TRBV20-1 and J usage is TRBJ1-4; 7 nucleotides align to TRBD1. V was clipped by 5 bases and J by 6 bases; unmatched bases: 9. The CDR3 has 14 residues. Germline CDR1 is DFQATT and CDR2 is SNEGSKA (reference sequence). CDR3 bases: TGCAGTGCTGGGAGGGAGGGGACAGATGAAAAACTGTTTTTT. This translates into CSAGREGTDEKLFF.

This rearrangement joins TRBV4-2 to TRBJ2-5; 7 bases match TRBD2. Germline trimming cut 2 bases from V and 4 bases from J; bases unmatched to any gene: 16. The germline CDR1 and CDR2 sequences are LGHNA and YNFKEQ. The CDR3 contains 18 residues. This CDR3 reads CASSQSRLQRGSGETQYF. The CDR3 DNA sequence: TGTGCCAGCAGCCAATCGAGGCTTCAGCGGGGTTCGGGAGAGACCCAGTACTTC.

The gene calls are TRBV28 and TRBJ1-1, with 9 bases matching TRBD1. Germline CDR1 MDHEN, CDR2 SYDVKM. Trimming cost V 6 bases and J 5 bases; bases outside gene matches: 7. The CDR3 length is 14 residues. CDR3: CASRTGGGGTEAFF. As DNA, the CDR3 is TGTGCCAGCAGAACAGGGGGCGGGGGGACTGAAGCTTTCTTT.

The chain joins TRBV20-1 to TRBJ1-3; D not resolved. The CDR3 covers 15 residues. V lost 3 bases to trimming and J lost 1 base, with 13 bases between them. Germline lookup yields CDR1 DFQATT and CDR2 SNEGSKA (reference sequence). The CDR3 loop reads CSARSERWSGNTIYF. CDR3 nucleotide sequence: TGCAGTGCTAGGAGTGAACGGTGGTCTGGAAACACCATATATTTT.

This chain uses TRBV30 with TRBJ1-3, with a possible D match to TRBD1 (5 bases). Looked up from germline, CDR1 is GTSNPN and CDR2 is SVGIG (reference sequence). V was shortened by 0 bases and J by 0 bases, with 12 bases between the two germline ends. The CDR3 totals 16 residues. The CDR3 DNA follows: TGTGCCTGGAGTGTTGGAGGGACCACCTCTGGAAACACCATATATTTT. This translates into CAWSVGGTTSGNTIYF.

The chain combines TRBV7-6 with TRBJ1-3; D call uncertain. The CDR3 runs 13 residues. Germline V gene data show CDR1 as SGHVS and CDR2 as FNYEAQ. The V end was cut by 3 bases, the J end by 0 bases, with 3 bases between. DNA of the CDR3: TGTGCCAGCAGCTTGAGCTCTGGAAACACCATATATTTT. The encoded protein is CASSLSSGNTIYF.

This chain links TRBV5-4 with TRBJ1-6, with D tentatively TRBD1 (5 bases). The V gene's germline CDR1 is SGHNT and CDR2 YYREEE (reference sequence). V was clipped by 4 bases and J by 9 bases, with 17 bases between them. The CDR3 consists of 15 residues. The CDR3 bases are TGTGCCAGCAGCCCACGGGACGAACGGGGTTCACCCCTCCACTTT. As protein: CASSPRDERGSPLHF.